The 10 T cell receptor beta chains below were found in one sample sequenced in a study of CD8 T cells in Susac syndrome. Random hexamers were used to reverse transcribe an amount of about 0.45 to 1 ug RNA. TCRdb reprocessed the immunoSEQ multiplex PCR reads via MiXCR and lists one record per CDR3 protein. The sample has 150,000 to 190,000 distinct CDR3 sequences, around 95% seen once. Material: CD4+ T cells from PBMCs. The receptors were gathered from a human donor with Susac syndrome.

This clonotype has only one observation. This chain links TRBV12-3 or TRBV12-4 with TRBJ2-2; the D call may be TRBD1 or TRBD2 (5 bases each). The germline V and J ends were trimmed by 6 bases and 3 bases, with 8 bases remaining between them. CDR3 length: 13 amino acids. CDR3 residues: CASRLGDTGELFF. The DNA for the CDR3 is TGTGCCAGCAGACTAGGGGACACCGGGGAGCTGTTTTTT.

This chain links TRBV29-1 with TRBJ2-5; D call uncertain. V lost 6 bases, J lost 1 base, and 15 bases lay in between. In germline, CDR1 is SQVTM, CDR2 ANQGSEA. This CDR3 is 14 amino acids long. The CDR3 sequence is CSVAPQSPQETQYF. As DNA, the CDR3 is TGCAGCGTCGCCCCCCAGAGTCCCCAAGAGACCCAGTACTTC.

V usage is TRBV5-5 and J usage is TRBJ2-7; a weak D match, TRBD2 (5 bases). V shed 5 bases and J shed 9 bases, with 24 bases lying between them. The CDR3 has 15 amino acids. Germline CDR1 is SGHKS and CDR2 is YYEKEE (reference sequence). CDR3 DNA sequence: TGTGCCAGCAGACTTCTCCCCTTAGAGCCCGCGGGGCAGTACTTC. It translates to CASRLLPLEPAGQYF.

In its sample, this clonotype was seen once. The gene calls are TRBV3-1 and TRBJ2-7, with 7 bases identical to TRBD1. The germline gives CDR1 LGHDT, CDR2 YNNKEL (reference sequence). The CDR3 is 15 residues long. The ends lost 5 bases at V and 0 bases at J; junction bases unmatched: 7. The CDR3 sequence is CASSGWDSRSYEQYF. The CDR3 coding sequence is TGTGCCAGCAGCGGCTGGGACAGCCGCTCCTACGAGCAGTACTTC.

The genes are TRBV29-1 and TRBJ2-5, with TRBD1 matching over 7 bases. CDR3 size: 12 residues. In germline, CDR1 is SQVTM, CDR2 ANQGSEA. The CDR3 here is CSLTTGEETQYF. For the CDR3, the DNA is TGCAGTCTTACCACAGGGGAAGAGACCCAGTACTTC.

The chain has TRBV20-1 and TRBJ2-5; D gene uncertain. The germline V gene has CDR1 DFQATT and CDR2 SNEGSKA (reference sequence). CDR3 size: 13 residues. V lost 2 bases, J lost 1 base, and 8 bases lay in between. This CDR3 reads CSARSPAQETQYF. The CDR3 nucleotides are TGCAGTGCTAGAAGTCCAGCCCAAGAGACCCAGTACTTC.

This chain links TRBV27 with TRBJ2-3; TRBD1 agrees at 8 bases. The CDR3 is 15 amino acids. Trimming removed 3 bases from V and 4 bases from J; junction bases left unmatched: 6. Germline-derived CDR1 and CDR2 are MNHEY and SMNVEV (reference sequence). For the CDR3, the DNA is TGTGCCAGCAGTTTCCGGACAGGGTGGGCAGATACGCAGTATTTT. It encodes CASSFRTGWADTQYF.

The chain carries TRBV29-1 and TRBJ2-2; perhaps TRBD2 as D (6 bases). CDR1 SQVTM and CDR2 ANQGSEA come from the germline V gene. This CDR3 has 16 residues. Trimming removed 0 bases at V and 6 bases at J, with 17 bases between. The CDR3: CSVEDLRWGRSGELFF. The CDR3 DNA sequence: TGCAGCGTTGAAGATCTTCGGTGGGGGAGGTCCGGGGAGCTGTTTTTT.

The V gene is TRBV28, the J gene TRBJ1-2; D not certain. The CDR3 length is 12 residues. The germline V gene has CDR1 MDHEN and CDR2 SYDVKM. V shed 5 bases and J shed 5 bases, with 9 bases lying between them. The CDR3 DNA reads as TGTGCCAGCAGTCCTGGTATTTATGGCTACACCTTC. Its translation: CASSPGIYGYTF.

The J gene is TRBJ1-6, the V gene TRBV5-1, with a possible D match to TRBD1 (6 bases). The CDR3 runs 18 residues. CDR1 is SGHRS and CDR2 is YFSETQ in the germline V gene. V shed 4 bases and J shed 7 bases, with 24 bases lying between them. The CDR3 protein is CASSPLDRTGAINSPLHF. The CDR3 DNA reads as TGCGCCAGCAGCCCCCTCGACCGGACGGGGGCTATCAATTCACCCCTCCACTTT.